This T cell receptor beta chain was profiled in a study of breast tumors, draining lymph nodes, adjacent tissues. Study-wide results and limits: Tumor and nontumor repertoires were significantly more similar in luminal-like than in basal-like breast cancer. Findings are consistent with lymph node origin and intratumoral expansion of most tumor T cells. Tumor repertoires ranked between lymph nodes and nontumor tissue in diversity, with V and J gene preferences. That most tumor T cells come from lymph nodes remained unproven.

The ends were cut back, 2 bases at V and 5 bases at J, with 6 bases in the middle. CDR3 size: 11 residues. Germline V gives CDR1 GTSNPN, CDR2 SVGIG (reference sequence). This clonotype has at least ten counts. Its antigen is unidentified. Axillary draining lymph nodes of breast cancer patients supplied the node samples. One entry per CDR3 protein, called by TCRdb with MiXCR from the multiplex PCR reads. This table holds around 140,000 distinct CDR3 sequences, under 25% found once. The sequence was collected from a female donor with breast cancer. Some clones in this sample may be carry-over from other donors' samples. Sequenced material: axillary lymph node tissue. The chain links TRBV30 to TRBJ2-5, with D possibly TRBD2 on 6 matching bases. CDR3 DNA sequence: TGTGCCTGGAGTCGGGAGGAGACCCAGTACTTC. Encoded protein: CAWSREETQYF. The variable domain in full, with the rest retrieved from reference TRBV30 and TRBJ2-5, is SQTIHQWPATLVQPVGSPLSLECTVEGTSNPNLYWYRQAAGRGLQLLFYSVGIGQISSEVPQNLSASRPQDRQFILSSKKLLLSDSGFYLCAWSREETQYFGPGTRLLVL.